These 27 T cell receptor gamma chains share one sample of origin, sequenced in a study of gamma-delta T cells after stem cell transplantation. TCRdb used CATT to re-call clones from the RT-PCR reads. The table records around 820 gamma-chain clones, around 5% of them present only once. Sequenced input: gamma-delta T cells. The receptors shown here come from a human donor. It is not recorded whose cells these are; they may come from a transplant donor.

This clone is termed medium-sized. Here the CDR3 DNA reads TGTGCCTTGTGGGAGGTGCAGTCAGAGTTGGGCAAAAAAATCAAGGTATTT. It codes for CALWEVQSELGKKIKVF. The V and J genes are TRGV9 and TRGJP. Germline loops: CDR1 GITISATS, CDR2 ISYDGTV (reference sequence). This CDR3 is built from 17 residues. After removal of 0 bases from V and 6 bases from J, the junction contained 5 bases not matched to a gene.

By share of the sample, this clone is hyperexpanded (1% or more). Other DNA sequences in the same sample also yield this CDR3. The chain recombines TRGV9 with TRGJP. Unmatched junction bases numbered 3, after V lost 0 bases and J lost 7 bases. The V gene's germline CDR1 is GITISATS and CDR2 ISYDGTV (reference sequence). This CDR3 has 16 amino acids. In nucleotides, the CDR3 is TGTGCCTTGTGGGAGGTGCACGAGTTGGGCAAAAAAATCAAGGTATTT. Translated: CALWEVHELGKKIKVF.

By share of the sample, this clone is medium-sized. The sample holds other DNA sequences that translate to the same CDR3. This sequence joins TRGV9 and TRGJP. The J segment lost 7 bases and the V segment lost 0 bases, leaving 6 bases of the junction unmatched. The CDR3 runs 17 residues. Germline V CDR1 and CDR2: GITISATS, ISYDGTV (reference sequence). The DNA of the CDR3 is TGTGCCTTGTGGGAGGTGACAGGGGAGTTGGGCAAAAAAATCAAGGTATTT. The encoded protein is CALWEVTGELGKKIKVF.

The chain couples TRGV9 to TRGJP. This CDR3 is 17 amino acids long. Germline V CDR1 and CDR2: GITISATS, ISYDGTV (reference sequence). The trim removed 4 bases at V and 4 bases at J, leaving 7 bases unmatched. The CDR3 DNA reads as TGTGCCTTGTGGGAACCAGATCAAGAGTTGGGCAAAAAAATCAAGGTATTT. Encoded protein: CALWEPDQELGKKIKVF.

This clone was seen a few times. A far larger clone differs by one base, so this is likely a read error. The chain joins TRGV9 to TRGJP. Per germline, CDR1 GITISATS and CDR2 ISYDGTV (reference sequence). The CDR3 contains 11 residues. The chain's CDR3 is CALWEKKIRVF. CDR3 nucleotide sequence: TGTGCCTTGTGGGAAAAAAAAATCAGGGTATTT.

By share of the sample, this clone is medium-sized. The sample carries other DNA sequences with the same CDR3. This chain connects TRGV9 to TRGJP. J lost 7 bases, V lost 3 bases, and 3 bases had no gene match. This CDR3 comprises 15 residues. Germline V gives CDR1 GITISATS, CDR2 ISYDGTV (reference sequence). CDR3 region: CALWEKELGKKIKVF. DNA of the CDR3: TGTGCCTTGTGGGAGAAGGAGTTGGGCAAAAAAATCAAGGTATTT.

This chain links TRGV9 with TRGJP. The CDR3 extends over 15 amino acids. CDR1 is GITISATS, CDR2 ISYDGTV, per germline (reference sequence). V gave up 6 bases and J gave up 3 bases; unmatched junction bases: 2. Here the CDR3 reads CALWTQELGKKIKVF. DNA of the CDR3: TGTGCCTTGTGGACGCAAGAGTTGGGCAAAAAAATCAAGGTATTT.

For this clone: It differs at one base from a far larger clone, so likely a read error. This specimen includes other DNA sequences encoding the same CDR3. The CDR3 DNA follows: TGTGCCTTGTGGGAGGAACAAGAGTTGGGCAAAAAAATCAAGGTGTTT. Encoded protein: CALWEEQELGKKIKVF. This chain joins TRGV9 and TRGJP. Germline assignment: CDR1 GITISATS and CDR2 ISYDGTV (reference sequence). The CDR3 totals 16 residues.

About this clone: A far larger clone is one nucleotide away, so this likely arose from a read error. The sample holds other DNA sequences that translate to the same CDR3. This rearrangement joins TRGV8 to TRGJP2. The CDR3 extends over 13 amino acids. The germline CDR1 and CDR2 sequences are VENAVY and YDSYNSRV. The CDR3 DNA reads TGCGCCACCTGGGATCTGAGTGATTGGATCAAGACGTTT. Amino acids: CATWDLSDWIKTF.

This clone is labeled as medium-sized. Other DNA sequences of this sample code for an identical CDR3. The chain combines TRGV9 with TRGJP. The ends lost 2 bases at V and 1 base at J; junction bases unmatched: 14. The CDR3 is 21 residues long. Per the germline V gene, CDR1 is GITISATS and CDR2 is ISYDGTV (reference sequence). CDR3 in DNA: TGTGCCTTGTGGGAGGCAGATTCGATCGAGGGGCAAGAGTTGGGCAAAAAAATCAAGGTATTT. Protein sequence: CALWEADSIEGQELGKKIKVF.

The CDR3 DNA sequence: TGTGCCTTGTGGGAGGTGATGGAGTTGGGCAAAAAAATCAAGGTATTT. Amino acids: CALWEVMELGKKIKVF. V and J are TRGV9 and TRGJP. Looked up from germline, CDR1 is GITISATS and CDR2 is ISYDGTV (reference sequence). The CDR3 has 16 amino acids. With V trimmed by 0 bases and J by 7 bases, 3 bases remained unmatched.

This clone was counted only a few times. TCRdb has a much larger clone's protein, which differs at residue 6 from the translation of this DNA, likely because of a read error; what is shown is the protein translated from the DNA. This sequence joins TRGV9 and TRGJP. Per the germline V gene, CDR1 is GITISATS and CDR2 is ISYDGTV (reference sequence). This CDR3 comprises 16 residues. V shed 3 bases and J 7 bases; nucleotides not matched to a gene: 6. The CDR3 region is CALWETRELGKKIKVF. CDR3 DNA: TGTGCCTTGTGGGAGACAAGGGAGTTGGGCAAAAAAATCAAGGTATTT.

This chain connects TRGV9 to TRGJP. Looked up from germline, CDR1 is GITISATS and CDR2 is ISYDGTV (reference sequence). V lost 6 bases, J lost 9 bases, and 8 bases stayed unmatched. CDR3 length: 15 amino acids. The DNA for the CDR3 is TGTGCCTTGTGGAGGGAGGCGTTGGGCAAAAAAATCAAGGTATTT. This sequence encodes CALWREALGKKIKVF.

This clone is classed as large. Different DNA sequences within this sample yield the same CDR3. The V gene is TRGV9, the J gene TRGJP. Germline loops: CDR1 GITISATS, CDR2 ISYDGTV (reference sequence). CDR3 size: 18 residues. The ends lost 0 bases at V and 9 bases at J; junction bases unmatched: 11. The CDR3 here is CALWEVQVGALGKKIKVF. The CDR3 DNA is TGTGCCTTGTGGGAGGTGCAAGTAGGGGCGTTGGGCAAAAAAATCAAGGTATTT.

Concerning this clone: The mismatch at residue 6 between this DNA's translation and the TCRdb protein of a much larger clone likely reflects a read error; the protein shown is translated from the DNA. The gene calls are TRGV9 and TRGJP. Germline-derived CDR1 and CDR2 are GITISATS and ISYDGTV (reference sequence). The CDR3 is 16 residues long. V lost 2 bases and J lost 8; bases outside the gene matches: 6. This CDR3 reads CALWEAVKLGKKIKVF. The CDR3 coding sequence is TGTGCCTTGTGGGAGGCGGTCAAGTTGGGCAAAAAAATCAAGGTATTT.

This clone was found a few times. The chain carries TRGV9 and TRGJP. With V trimmed by 1 base and J by 8 bases, 5 bases remained unmatched. CDR3 length equals 16 residues. The V gene's germline CDR1 is GITISATS and CDR2 ISYDGTV (reference sequence). In nucleotides, the CDR3 is TGTGCCTTGTGGGAGGTTACTAAGTTGGGCAAAAAAATCAAGGTATTT. Amino acid sequence: CALWEVTKLGKKIKVF.

Concerning this clone itself: The TCRdb protein, from a much larger clone, departs from this DNA's translation at residue 5, likely by read error; the protein shown derives from the DNA. The chain has TRGV9 and TRGJP. Trimming at V came to 5 bases and at J to 6 bases, leaving 1 base not matched to a gene. This CDR3 is built from 14 residues. Per the germline V gene, CDR1 is GITISATS and CDR2 is ISYDGTV (reference sequence). CDR3 amino acids: CALWGELGKKIKVF. The CDR3 region has the DNA TGTGCCTTGTGGGGAGAGTTGGGCAAAAAAATCAAGGTATTT.

To note about this clone: The junction shows a germline mismatch at one end, possibly a read error. The chain is built from TRGV9 and TRGJP. Looked up from germline, CDR1 is GITISATS and CDR2 is ISYDGTV (reference sequence). CDR3 length: 17 residues. CDR3 sequence: CALWEKKRELGKKTKVF. For the CDR3, the DNA is TGTGCCTTGTGGGAGAAAAAGAGGGAGTTGGGCAAAAAAACCAAGGTATTT.

The chain combines TRGV9 with TRGJP. V gave up 0 bases and J gave up 7 bases; unmatched junction bases: 6. CDR1 and CDR2 from the germline V gene are GITISATS and ISYDGTV (reference sequence). CDR3 length: 17 amino acids. CDR3 DNA: TGTGCCTTGTGGGAGGTGCGTGTGGAGTTGGGCAAAAAAATCAAGGTATTT. This encodes CALWEVRVELGKKIKVF.

The chain joins TRGV8 to TRGJP1. CDR3 length: 14 residues. Germline V lookup: CDR1 VENAVY, CDR2 YDSYNSRV. After removal of 2 bases from V and 0 bases from J, the junction contained 0 bases not matched to a gene. CDR3 loop: CATWDNTTGWFKIF. The DNA of the CDR3 is TGTGCCACCTGGGATAATACCACTGGTTGGTTCAAGATATTT.

As to this clone: This DNA translates differently at residue 3 from the TCRdb protein, which is that of a much larger clone; a read error is likely, and the protein shown is the DNA's own translation. The rearrangement joins TRGV9 to TRGJP. The CDR3 is 16 amino acids. The germline V gene has CDR1 GITISATS and CDR2 ISYDGTV (reference sequence). The CDR3 bases are TGTGCCTCGTGGGAGGCCCAAGAGTTGGGCAAAAAAATCAAGGTATTT. It specifies CASWEAQELGKKIKVF.

Concerning this clone itself: With a much larger clone just one base away, this may be a read error. This specimen includes other DNA sequences encoding the same CDR3. The chain couples TRGV9 to TRGJP. The CDR3 contains 18 residues. The germline V gene encodes CDR1 GITISATS and CDR2 ISYDGTV (reference sequence). CDR3 nucleotides: TGTGCCTTGTGGGAGGACCAGGGGGGAGAGTTGGGCAAAAAAATCAAGGTATTC. Its translation is CALWEDQGGELGKKIKVF.

Of note for this clone: Being one base from a much bigger clone, this may be a read error. The same CDR3 is also encoded by other DNA sequences in this sample. In DNA, the CDR3 is TGTGCCTTGTGGGAGGTAGGGGGCAAAAAAATCAAGGTATTT. It is translated as CALWEVGGKKIKVF. The V call is TRGV9, the J call TRGJP. The V gene's germline CDR1 is GITISATS and CDR2 ISYDGTV (reference sequence). The CDR3 sequence is 14 residues long. The V gene end was trimmed by 1 base and the J gene end by 12 bases; junction bases not matched to a gene: 3.

With respect to this clone: TCRdb assigns this DNA the protein of a much larger clone, which departs from its translation at residue 15; this likely reflects a read error, and the protein shown comes from translating the DNA. The gene calls are TRGV9 and TRGJP. Germline values: CDR1 GITISATS, CDR2 ISYDGTV (reference sequence). The CDR3 covers 17 residues. The CDR3 sequence: CALWEVQRELGKKIRVF. The CDR3 nucleotides read TGTGCCTTGTGGGAGGTGCAAAGAGAGTTGGGCAAAAAAATCAGGGTATTT.

Of note for this clone: One base separates it from a far larger clone, so it is likely a read error. The chain employs TRGV8 and TRGJ1 or TRGJ2. CDR3 length equals 12 residues. In germline, CDR1 is VENAVY, CDR2 YDSYNSRV. For the CDR3, the DNA is TGTACCACCTGGGATAGGCGGTATAAGAAACTCTTT. Protein product: CTTWDRRYKKLF.

Turning to this clone: Germline and junction disagree at one end, which may indicate a read error. V is TRGV9 and J is TRGJP. The CDR3 covers 16 residues. From germline, CDR1 is GITISATS and CDR2 ISYDGTV (reference sequence). The CDR3 DNA reads TGTGCCTTGTGGGAGAGTCAAGAGTTGGGCAGAAAAATCAAGGTATTT. Its translation is CALWESQELGRKIKVF.

In this sample, this clone turned up a few times. A far more abundant clone sits one base away, making this likely a read error. Other DNA sequences in the sample encode the same CDR3. The V call is TRGV9, the J call TRGJ1 or TRGJ2. The CDR3 has 11 residues. Germline V gene data show CDR1 as GITISATS and CDR2 as ISYDGTV (reference sequence). The CDR3, as DNA: TGTGCCTTGTGGGAGGGGGAGAGGAAACTCTTC. It encodes CALWEGERKLF.